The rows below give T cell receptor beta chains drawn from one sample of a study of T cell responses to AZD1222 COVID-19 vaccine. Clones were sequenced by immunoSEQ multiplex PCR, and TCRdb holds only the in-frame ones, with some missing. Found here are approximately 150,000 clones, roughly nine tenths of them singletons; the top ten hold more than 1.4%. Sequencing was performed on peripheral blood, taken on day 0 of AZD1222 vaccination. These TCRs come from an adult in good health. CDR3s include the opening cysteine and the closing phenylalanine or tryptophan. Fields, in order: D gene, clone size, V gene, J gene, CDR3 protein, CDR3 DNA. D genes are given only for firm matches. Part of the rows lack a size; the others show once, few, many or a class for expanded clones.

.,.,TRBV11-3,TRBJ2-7,CASTSGSYEQYF,TGTGCCAGCACATCAGGGTCCTACGAGCAGTACTTC
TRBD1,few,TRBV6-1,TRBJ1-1,CASSEEGTGNTEAFF,TGTGCCAGCAGTGAAGAAGGGACAGGGAACACTGAAGCTTTCTTT
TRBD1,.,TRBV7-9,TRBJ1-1,CASSFGTGVGTEAFF,TGTGCCAGCAGCTTTGGGACAGGGGTGGGCACTGAAGCTTTCTTT
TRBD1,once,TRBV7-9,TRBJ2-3,CASGDRRTDTQYF,TGTGCCAGCGGGGACAGACGCACAGATACGCAGTATTTT
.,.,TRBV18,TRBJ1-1,CASSLKGEAFF,TGTGCCAGCTCACTTAAAGGTGAAGCTTTCTTT
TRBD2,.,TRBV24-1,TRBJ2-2,CATSDLGTSSNTGELFF,TGTGCCACCAGTGATTTAGGGACTAGTTCGAACACCGGGGAGCTGTTTTTT
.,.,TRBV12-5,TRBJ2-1,CASGLVRGNEQFF,TGTGCTAGTGGTTTGGTACGGGGAAATGAGCAGTTCTTC
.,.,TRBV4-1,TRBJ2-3,CASQGGSDTQYF,TGCGCCAGTCAAGGGGGGTCAGATACGCAGTATTTT
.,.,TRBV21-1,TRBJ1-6,CASSPTGQAASGPLHF,TGTGCCAGCAGCCCGACGGGACAGGCGGCTTCAGGGCCCCTCCACTTT
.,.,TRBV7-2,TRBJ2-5,CASSFDQKEPQYF,TGTGCCAGCAGCTTCGACCAGAAAGAGCCCCAGTACTTC